This record concerns one T cell receptor (beta chain) sequence. This clonotype was picked up a small number of times. The specificity of this receptor is unknown. A much larger clone is a single base away; this may be a read error. The data derive from a study of blood T cells in healthy people across ages (dated by TCRdb to 2015 to 2017). For the study in its entirety: In model experiments, template switching captured about one uniquely barcoded TCR beta cDNA molecule for every two T cells. To track age-related changes in TCR beta repertoire diversity, the study relied on deep sequencing normalized with unique cDNA molecular identifiers. The donors were split into four age groups: young (average around 15 years), middle-aged (39), aged (more than 60) and long-lived (approximately 80). Donors of different ages were randomly distributed across sequencing lanes to avoid experimental bias. Two additional independent replicas of 1 million unique cDNA reads from the same blood draw were analyzed for two donors (one aged 18 to 30 and one aged 80 or older).

General findings and caveats noted by the study authors: Compared with the aged group, the long-lived group had more naive CD4+ T cells, fewer expanded clones and increased TCR diversity, a pattern suggesting age selection. Observed TCR beta diversity per million T cells fell roughly linearly with age, and a significant reduction was already apparent by age roughly 40. Conclusive comparison of naive and antigen-experienced compartments was prevented by the profiling of bulk unsorted PBMCs. The CMV infection status of donors was not known, potentially confounding age-related changes in expanded clonotypes. Estimates of total diversity based on one million sequenced T cells were considered lower bounds and underestimates. The percentage of naive T cells measured by flow cytometry correlated strongly with observed TCR beta diversity.

The method was 5' RACE. The sequencing machine was an Illumina HiSeq 2500. A second PCR of roughly 7 to 11 cycles was run with a J-beta primer mix and a sample-barcoded 5' primer. A unique molecular identifier was introduced onto each TCR beta cDNA molecule by a template-switch 5' adaptor carrying 12 random nucleotides. At least 2.5 million CDR3-containing paired-end reads were obtained from each sample. The Mint cDNA synthesis kit, primed by a TRBC-specific oligonucleotide, was used to synthesize first-strand cDNA from all RNA. Following uracil-DNA glycosylase treatment, a first 18-cycle PCR with universal primers M1SS and BC2_uni_R was performed on all cDNA. As for how the authors treated the data: For normalization, 1 million high-quality reads, each with a distinct molecular identifier, were randomly selected from each sample. Reads with shared molecular identifiers were discarded instead of being binned into consensus sequences. CDR3 identification, clonotype clustering and error correction used MiTCR with a Q25 quality threshold and the strictest error-elimination algorithm. A nonparametric unseen species model with Euler transformation was used to estimate lower-bound total TCR beta diversity. In TCRdb, the public reads were trimmed at Q25 with fastp and aligned with MiXCR, with productive beta chains retained. CDR3 protein sequences are deduplicated, and each keeps its most common genes and DNA. The V and J calls, along with clone size, are taken from TCRdb and not from the paper's own processing. The sample data list about 1.1 million distinct CDR3 sequences, and about two fifths of these were observed just once. About 12% of the sample is taken by the ten largest.

The approximately 40 donors, aged about 6 to 90 years, were systemically healthy Caucasian individuals from Russia. Each donor gave 8 to 10 milliliters of peripheral blood, drawn into EDTA-treated Vacutainer tubes. Ficoll-Paque density-gradient centrifugation was used to isolate PBMCs, with at least 6.5 million obtained per sample. Total RNA, at least 5 micrograms per sample, was extracted from PBMCs with Trizol reagent. For every donor, flow cytometry on a PBMC aliquot measured the percentage of naive CD45RAhigh/CD27high T cells. The CDR3 starts with the cysteine, ends with the phenylalanine, and has 14 residues. The read is trimmed to its CDR3 DNA, 42 bases read in frame from base 1. The CDR1 and CDR2 encoded by the germline V gene are SGHRS and YFSETQ. V and J are truncated by 4 bases and 4 bases respectively, leaving an intervening sequence of 14 bases.

Recombination connected TRBV5-1 to TRBJ1-2; the D gene is not confidently resolved. The sequence was collected from a man between 18 and 35 years old in good health. Sequenced: blood. The sequenced DNA: TGCGCCAGCAGCGTGGACGTGGATGGCTATGGCTACACCTTC. Its translation is CASSVDVDGYGYTF.